This TCR beta chain was captured in a study of cytomegalovirus exposure and HLA in healthy donors. Researchers ran the PCR with 60 Vbeta and 13 Jbeta primers. Profiling relied on immunoSEQ multiplex PCR, and the TCRdb table lists in-frame clones only, not all of them. In total, the table holds 35,000 to 45,000 clones. The sequenced material came from PBMCs. The clonotype was recovered from a male donor in good health and CMV-seronegative.

In DNA form, the CDR3 reads TGCGCCAGCAGCCAAGGCAGGGCTTTCTCTGGAAACACCATATATTTT. Its translation is CASSQGRAFSGNTIYF. The chain is built from TRBV4-1 and TRBJ1-3; TRBD1 might be the D (5 bases). The ends were cut back, 1 base at V and 0 bases at J, with 10 bases in the middle. Germline V gene lookup returns CDR1 MGHRA and CDR2 YSYEKL. CDR3 size: 16 residues.